Listed below are T cell receptor beta chains from one sample, sequenced in a study of blood T cell repertoires in COVID-19. Method: immunoSEQ multiplex PCR; TCRdb's copy keeps in-frame clones and lacks some. The data show some 300,000 clones, roughly 91% seen once. The specimen sequenced was PBMCs or T cells enriched from blood (not recorded which). The receptor set was obtained from a woman aged 45-65 years who had been exposed to COVID-19. Each CDR3 is given with its conserved first and last residue. Each record gives: clone size, D gene, J gene, V gene, CDR3 protein, CDR3 DNA. The D gene is left open where the match is weak. Clone size is shown for a subset of rows, as once, few, many or a class of expanded clone.

. . TRBJ1-2 TRBV7-8 CASSLVGNQNYGYTF TGTGCCAGCAGCTTAGTGGGCAACCAGAACTATGGCTACACCTTC
. . TRBJ1-2 TRBV6-1 CASSEPINSSSGYTF TGTGCCAGCAGTGAACCTATTAACAGTTCTTCAGGCTACACCTTC
few . TRBJ1-6 TRBV3-1/TRBV3-2 CASSQIGIPNSPLHF TGTGCCAGCAGCCAGATCGGTATACCCAATTCACCCCTCCACTTT
. . TRBJ1-5 TRBV18 CASSPGAGTNQPQHF TGTGCCAGCTCACCAGGGGCAGGAACAAATCAGCCCCAGCATTTT
. TRBD1 TRBJ1-2 TRBV30 CAWSAHPGTVDGYTF TGTGCCTGGAGTGCTCATCCCGGGACAGTAGACGGCTACACCTTC
many . TRBJ2-5 TRBV29-1 CSVAPPGQETQYF TGCAGCGTTGCCCCCCCGGGGCAAGAGACCCAGTACTTC
. . TRBJ1-1 TRBV6-2/TRBV6-3 CASSFRYGDTEAFF TGTGCCAGCAGTTTTAGGTACGGGGACACTGAAGCTTTCTTT
. . TRBJ2-1 TRBV30 CACLAAGLNEQFF TGTGCCTGCCTTGCTGCAGGGTTGAATGAGCAGTTCTTC
. TRBD1 TRBJ2-3 TRBV30 CAWSDRGAYFVTSTDTQYF TGTGCCTGGAGCGACAGGGGCGCTTATTTTGTGACTAGCACAGATACGCAGTATTTT
. . TRBJ2-7 TRBV11-1 CASSFSGNEQYF TGTGCCAGCAGCTTTTCCGGGAACGAGCAGTACTTC
. . TRBJ1-4 TRBV5-4 CASSSNTLQETTNEKLFF TGTGCCAGCAGCTCGAACACGTTACAGGAAACAACTAATGAAAAACTGTTTTTT
. TRBD1 TRBJ1-1 TRBV3-1/TRBV3-2 CASSQRRDSEAFF TGTGCCAGCAGTCAAAGGAGGGACAGTGAAGCTTTCTTT
. TRBD2 TRBJ2-7 TRBV7-8 CASSRGTSGGYEQYF TGTGCCAGCAGCCGAGGGACTAGCGGGGGCTACGAGCAGTACTTC
. . TRBJ1-5 TRBV7-2 CASSPQGFQPQHF TGTGCCAGCAGCCCACAGGGTTTTCAGCCCCAGCATTTT
. . TRBJ1-1 TRBV6-2/TRBV6-3 CASSDTAGRNTEAFF TGTGCCAGCAGCGACACAGCGGGGCGGAACACTGAAGCTTTCTTT
. TRBD2 TRBJ2-5 TRBV18 CASSPGLAGRETQYF TGTGCCAGCTCACCCGGACTAGCGGGGAGAGAGACCCAGTACTTC
. . TRBJ1-1 TRBV2 CASSSTKVSEAFF TGTGCCAGCAGTTCGACTAAAGTTAGTGAAGCTTTCTTT
. . TRBJ1-6 TRBV28 CASSLFTGLGSPLHF TGTGCCAGCAGTTTATTTACAGGGTTAGGGTCACCCCTCCACTTT
once . TRBJ1-5 TRBV2 CASSWDTLNQPQHF TGTGCCAGCAGTTGGGACACCCTCAATCAGCCCCAGCATTTT
. TRBD1 TRBJ1-3 TRBV2 CASEGRTGTSGNTIYF TGTGCCAGCGAGGGCCGGACAGGGACCTCTGGAAACACCATATATTTT
. . TRBJ1-5 TRBV6-1 CASSEYSTAANSNQPQHF TGTGCCAGCAGTGAATATTCTACGGCGGCTAATAGCAATCAGCCCCAGCATTTT
few TRBD2 TRBJ2-2 TRBV27 CASRGGGNTGELFF TGTGCCAGCAGAGGCGGGGGAAACACCGGGGAGCTGTTTTTT
. . TRBJ2-7 TRBV28 CASSLSRFPTYEQYF TGTGCCAGCAGTTTGAGCAGGTTCCCTACCTACGAGCAGTACTTC
. TRBD1 TRBJ1-1 TRBV28 CASSPGQAWGTEAFF TGTGCCAGCAGTCCAGGACAGGCTTGGGGCACTGAAGCTTTCTTT
. . TRBJ2-5 TRBV19 CASSTLASIETQYF TGTGCCAGTAGTACCCTCGCGAGTATTGAGACCCAGTACTTC